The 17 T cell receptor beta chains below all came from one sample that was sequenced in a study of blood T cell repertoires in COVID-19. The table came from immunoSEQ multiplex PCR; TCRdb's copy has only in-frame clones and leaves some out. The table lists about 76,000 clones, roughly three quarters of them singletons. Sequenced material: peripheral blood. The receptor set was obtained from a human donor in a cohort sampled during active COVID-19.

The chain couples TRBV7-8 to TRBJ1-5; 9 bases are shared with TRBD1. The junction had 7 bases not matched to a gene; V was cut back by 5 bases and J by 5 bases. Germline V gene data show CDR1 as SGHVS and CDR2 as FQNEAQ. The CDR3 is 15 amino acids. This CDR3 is CASSRSTGGHQPQHF. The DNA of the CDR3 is TGTGCCAGCAGCCGATCTACAGGGGGCCATCAGCCCCAGCATTTT.

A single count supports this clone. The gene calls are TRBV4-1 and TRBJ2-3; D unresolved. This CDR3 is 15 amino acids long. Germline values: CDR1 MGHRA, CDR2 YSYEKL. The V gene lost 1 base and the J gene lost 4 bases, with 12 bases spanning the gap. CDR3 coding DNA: TGCGCCAGCAGCCAAGTTTCCGGGTCTCCAGATACGCAGTATTTT. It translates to CASSQVSGSPDTQYF.

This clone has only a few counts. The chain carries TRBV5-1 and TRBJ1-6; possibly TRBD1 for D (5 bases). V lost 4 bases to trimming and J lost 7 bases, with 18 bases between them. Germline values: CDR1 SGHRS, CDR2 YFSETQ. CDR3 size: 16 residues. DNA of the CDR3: TGCGCCAGCAGCCCGGACGCGGGGCGCGGGAATTCACCCCTCCACTTT. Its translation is CASSPDAGRGNSPLHF.

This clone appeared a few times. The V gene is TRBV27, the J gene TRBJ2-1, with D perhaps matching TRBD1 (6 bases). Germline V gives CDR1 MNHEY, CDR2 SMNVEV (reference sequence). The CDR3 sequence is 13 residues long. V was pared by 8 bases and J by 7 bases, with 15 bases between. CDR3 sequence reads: CASGYRDLNEQFF. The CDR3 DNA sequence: TGTGCCAGCGGCTACAGGGATCTGAATGAGCAGTTCTTC.

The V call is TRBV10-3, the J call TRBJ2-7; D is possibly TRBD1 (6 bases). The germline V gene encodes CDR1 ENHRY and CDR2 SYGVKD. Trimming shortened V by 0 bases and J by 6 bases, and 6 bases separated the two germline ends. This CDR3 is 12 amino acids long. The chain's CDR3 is CAISESTGEQYV. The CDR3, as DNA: TGTGCCATCAGTGAGTCGACAGGCGAGCAGTACGTC.

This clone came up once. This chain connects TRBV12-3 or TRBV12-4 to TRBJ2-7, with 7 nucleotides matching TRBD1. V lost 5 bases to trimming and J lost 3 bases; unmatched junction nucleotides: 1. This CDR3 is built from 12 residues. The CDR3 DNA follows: TGTGCCAGCAGTCGACAGGGCTACGAGCAGTACTTC. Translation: CASSRQGYEQYF.

CDR3 protein: CASSQITTNEKLFF. CDR3 in DNA: TGTGCCAGCAGCCAAATAACAACTAATGAAAAACTGTTTTTT. The chain recombines TRBV4-2 with TRBJ1-4; D not certain. V lost 2 bases and J 0 bases, leaving 4 bases between the germline ends. This CDR3 region has 14 residues. The germline CDR1 and CDR2 sequences are LGHNA and YNFKEQ.

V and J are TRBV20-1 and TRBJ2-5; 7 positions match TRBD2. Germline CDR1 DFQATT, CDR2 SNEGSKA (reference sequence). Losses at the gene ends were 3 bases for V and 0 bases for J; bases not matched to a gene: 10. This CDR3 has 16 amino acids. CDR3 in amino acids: CSASEGGAGYQETQYF. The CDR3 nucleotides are TGCAGTGCTAGTGAAGGAGGAGCGGGGTACCAAGAGACCCAGTACTTC.

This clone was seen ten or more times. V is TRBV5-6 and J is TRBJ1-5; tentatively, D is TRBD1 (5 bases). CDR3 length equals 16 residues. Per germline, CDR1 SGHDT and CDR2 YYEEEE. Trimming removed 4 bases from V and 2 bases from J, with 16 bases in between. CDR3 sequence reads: CASSALRGEGNQPQHF. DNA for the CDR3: TGTGCCAGCAGCGCGCTGCGGGGGGAGGGCAATCAGCCCCAGCATTTT. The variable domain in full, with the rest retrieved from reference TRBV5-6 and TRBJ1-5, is DAGVTQSPTHLIKTRGQQVTLRCSPKSGHDTVSWYQQALGQGPQFIFQYYEEEERQRGNFPDRFSGHQFPNYSSELNVNALLLGDSALYLCASSALRGEGNQPQHFGDGTRLSIL.

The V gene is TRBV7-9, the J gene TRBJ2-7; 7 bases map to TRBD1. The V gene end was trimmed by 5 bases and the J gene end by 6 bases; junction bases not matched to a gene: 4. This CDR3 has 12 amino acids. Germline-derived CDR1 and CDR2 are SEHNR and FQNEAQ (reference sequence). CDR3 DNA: TGTGCCAGCAGCCGACAGGGCGGCGAGCAGTACGTC. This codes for CASSRQGGEQYV.

This CDR3 reads CASQRRAGIQGYTF. As DNA, the CDR3 is TGTGCCAGCCAAAGGCGGGCGGGGATTCAAGGCTACACCTTC. The chain is built from TRBV28 and TRBJ1-2, with D uncertain. This CDR3 is built from 14 residues. Germline assignment: CDR1 MDHEN and CDR2 SYDVKM. Trimming took off 8 bases at V and 8 bases at J, with 21 bases between the two ends.

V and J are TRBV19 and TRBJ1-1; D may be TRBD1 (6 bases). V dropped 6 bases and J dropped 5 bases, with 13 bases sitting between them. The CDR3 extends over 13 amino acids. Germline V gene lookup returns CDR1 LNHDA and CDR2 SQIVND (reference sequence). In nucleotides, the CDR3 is TGTGCCAGTAGACAGGGCTGGTCAACTGAAGCTTTCTTT. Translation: CASRQGWSTEAFF.

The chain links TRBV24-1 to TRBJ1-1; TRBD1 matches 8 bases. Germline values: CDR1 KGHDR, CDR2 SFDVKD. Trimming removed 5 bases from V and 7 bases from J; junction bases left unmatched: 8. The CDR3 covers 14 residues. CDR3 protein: CATSAPDRGNEAFF. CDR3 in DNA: TGTGCCACCAGTGCCCCCGACAGGGGCAATGAAGCTTTCTTT.

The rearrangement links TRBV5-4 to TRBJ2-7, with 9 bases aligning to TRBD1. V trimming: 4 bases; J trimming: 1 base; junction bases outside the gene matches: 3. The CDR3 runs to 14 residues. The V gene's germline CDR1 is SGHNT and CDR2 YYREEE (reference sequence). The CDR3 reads CASSPGQGSYEQYF. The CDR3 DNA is TGTGCCAGCAGCCCGGGACAGGGATCCTACGAGCAGTACTTC.

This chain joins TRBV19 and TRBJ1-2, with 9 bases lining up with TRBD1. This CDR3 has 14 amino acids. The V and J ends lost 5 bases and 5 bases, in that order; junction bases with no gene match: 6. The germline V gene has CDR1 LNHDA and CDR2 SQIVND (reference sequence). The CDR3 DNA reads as TGTGCCAGTAGTGAGGACAGGGGAGGGTATGGCTACACCTTC. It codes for CASSEDRGGYGYTF.

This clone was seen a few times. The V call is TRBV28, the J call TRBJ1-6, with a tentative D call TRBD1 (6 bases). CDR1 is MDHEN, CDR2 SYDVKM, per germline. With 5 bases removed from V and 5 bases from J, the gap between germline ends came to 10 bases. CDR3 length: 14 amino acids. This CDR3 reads CASSNRANNSPLHF. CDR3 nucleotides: TGTGCCAGCAGTAACAGGGCTAATAATTCACCCCTCCACTTT.

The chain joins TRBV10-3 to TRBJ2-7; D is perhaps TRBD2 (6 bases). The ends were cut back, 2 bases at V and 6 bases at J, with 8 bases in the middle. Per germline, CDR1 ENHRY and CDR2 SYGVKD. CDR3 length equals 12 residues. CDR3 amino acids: CAISEGTGEQYV. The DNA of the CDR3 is TGTGCCATCAGTGAGGGGACTGGCGAGCAGTACGTC.